This T cell receptor (beta chain) appears in the sequencing data of a study of cytomegalovirus exposure and HLA in healthy donors. Amplification used 60 Vbeta primers and 13 Jbeta primers. The repertoire was sequenced with immunoSEQ multiplex PCR; TCRdb's copy has only in-frame clones and lacks some. The sample holds about 130,000 clones, 80% to 90% seen once. The germline V gene encodes CDR1 SGHNT and CDR2 YYREEE (reference sequence). CDR3 length: 16 amino acids. With V trimmed by 4 bases and J by 2 bases, 4 bases remained unmatched. Study-wide results and caveats: Rare sequences made up most TCRs, while some public TCRs were found in many donors.

Concerning this clone: The target antigen is unknown.

This sequence was found in a woman younger than 35 in good health and CMV-seropositive. Sequenced input: PBMCs. The J gene is TRBJ2-5, the V gene TRBV5-4; TRBD2 aligns across 14 bases. In DNA, the CDR3 is TGTGCCAGCAGCCCCTGGACTAGCGGGGGGCAAGAGACCCAGTACTTC. Protein sequence: CASSPWTSGGQETQYF.